The 25 T cell receptor beta chains given below trace back to one sample, sequenced in a study of blood T cells in healthy people across ages. Through a sample-barcoded 5' primer and a J-beta primer mix, a second PCR was run for roughly 7 to 11 cycles. TCRdb re-called the 5' RACE reads through MiXCR, storing one row per CDR3 protein. Of about 1.8 million distinct CDR3 sequences listed, around 48% are singletons. Sequencing input: blood. These TCRs come from a woman aged 40 to 50 in good health.

The CDR3 bases are TGTGCCAGCAGCTACACGGGACACAAACAAGAGACCCAGTACTTC. Translated, it gives CASSYTGHKQETQYF. The chain joins TRBV7-2 to TRBJ2-5, with D possibly matching TRBD1 (6 bases). Germline loops: CDR1 SGHTA, CDR2 FQGNSA. The CDR3 runs to 15 residues. Trimming left V 4 bases short and J 2 bases short, with 14 bases between. Complete variable domain (other parts from reference TRBV7-2 and TRBJ2-5): GAGVSQSPSNKVTEKGKDVELRCDPISGHTALYWYRQSLGQGLEFLIYFQGNSAPDKSGLPSDRFSAERTGGSVSTLTIQRTQQEDSAVYLCASSYTGHKQETQYFGPGTRLLVL.

The J gene is TRBJ2-1, the V gene TRBV6-2 or TRBV6-3; 9 bases are shared with TRBD2. V was pared by 7 bases and J by 3 bases, with 10 bases of the junction left unmatched. The length of the CDR3 is 16 residues. Germline CDR1 MNHEY, CDR2 SVGEGT. The DNA for the CDR3 is TGTGCCAGCATGGGGCTAGCGGGACAGAGCTACAATGAGCAGTTCTTC. Protein product: CASMGLAGQSYNEQFF.

Concerning this clonotype itself: The final CDR3 position lacks the conserved phenylalanine or tryptophan, pointing to a likely read error. The chain is built from TRBV5-1 and TRBJ1-2; D remains ambiguous. Germline loops: CDR1 SGHRS, CDR2 YFSETQ. Trimming left V 4 bases short and J 6 bases short, with 16 bases between. The CDR3 length is 14 residues. Here the CDR3 DNA reads TGCGCCAGCAGCCTGGGAACGAATATGAATGGCTACACCGTC. It yields the protein CASSLGTNMNGYTV.

The rearrangement links TRBV3-1 to TRBJ1-6; TRBD1 matches at 8 bases. V lost 3 bases and J lost 7; bases outside the gene matches: 5. Germline assignment: CDR1 LGHDT and CDR2 YNNKEL (reference sequence). CDR3 length: 15 residues. CDR3 coding DNA: TGTGCCAGCAGCCAGACAACAGGGGGGAATTCACCCCTCCACTTT. Its translation is CASSQTTGGNSPLHF.

This clonotype has only a few counts. The gene calls are TRBV6-5 and TRBJ2-5, with 7 nucleotides matching TRBD2. The junction had 5 bases not matched to a gene; V was cut back by 6 bases and J by 4 bases. Germline CDR1 reads MNHEY; CDR2 reads SVGAGI. This CDR3 spans 13 amino acids. The CDR3 DNA is TGTGCCAGCAGGCTAGCGGTCCGAGAGACCCAGTACTTC. Protein: CASRLAVRETQYF.

Notes on this clonotype: A much larger clone differs by one base, so this may be a read error. The chain employs TRBV15 and TRBJ2-3, with 8 bases aligning to TRBD2. This CDR3 spans 16 amino acids. CDR1 is LNHNV, CDR2 YYDKDF, per germline (reference sequence). In DNA form, the CDR3 reads TGTGCCGCCAGCAGAGATCGACTAGCGCCGAGTGATACGCAGTATTTT. It translates to CAASRDRLAPSDTQYF.

This clonotype was seen at least ten times. The chain is built from TRBV29-1 and TRBJ2-5; 7 positions match TRBD1. The germline CDR1 and CDR2 sequences are SQVTM and ANQGSEA. The V gene end was trimmed by 4 bases and the J gene end by 1 base; junction bases not matched to a gene: 0. The CDR3 length is 12 residues. CDR3 sequence reads: CSVGQGQETQYF. The CDR3 bases are TGCAGCGTTGGACAGGGCCAAGAGACCCAGTACTTC.

This clonotype was counted many times. This chain links TRBV6-5 with TRBJ2-1; no clear D gene. The germline gives CDR1 MNHEY, CDR2 SVGAGI. Trimming stripped 0 bases from V and 0 bases from J, with 6 bases between. The CDR3 runs to 15 residues. CDR3 bases: TGTGCCAGCAGTTACTCCGGCACCTCCTACAATGAGCAGTTCTTC. This encodes CASSYSGTSYNEQFF.

The chain has TRBV28 and TRBJ2-1, with D possibly being TRBD1 (7 bases). The CDR3 consists of 15 residues. V lost 8 bases, J lost 7 bases, and 21 bases lay in between. The V gene's germline CDR1 is MDHEN and CDR2 SYDVKM. The CDR3 is CASRLGGGDRNEQFF. The CDR3 region has the DNA TGTGCCAGCCGATTAGGAGGGGGCGATAGGAATGAGCAGTTCTTC.

The rearrangement joins TRBV25-1 to TRBJ2-3; D may correspond to TRBD1 or TRBD2 (5 bases each). The CDR3 totals 15 residues. Germline CDR1 MGHDK, CDR2 SYGVNS. Trimming shortened V by 3 bases and J by 3 bases, and 13 bases separated the two germline ends. The CDR3 sequence: CASSDPGDRTDTQYF. Here the CDR3 DNA reads TGTGCCAGCAGTGATCCCGGGGACCGAACAGATACGCAGTATTTT.

The chain uses TRBV10-3 and TRBJ2-5, with 9 nucleotides matching TRBD1. This CDR3 spans 15 amino acids. After removal of 4 bases from V and 2 bases from J, the junction contained 5 bases not matched to a gene. The germline V gene has CDR1 ENHRY and CDR2 SYGVKD. CDR3 sequence reads: CAISAGTGTQETQYF. The CDR3 DNA sequence: TGTGCCATCAGTGCAGGGACAGGGACTCAAGAGACCCAGTACTTC.

The CDR3 spells CASRPRSSYNEQFF. The CDR3 DNA sequence: TGTGCCAGCAGGCCCAGAAGCTCCTACAATGAGCAGTTCTTC. The genes are TRBV6-2 or TRBV6-3 and TRBJ2-1; D is unresolved. Trimming cost V 6 bases and J 0 bases, with 9 bases left between them. This CDR3 contains 14 residues. Per the germline V gene, CDR1 is MNHEY and CDR2 is SVGEGT.

V and J are TRBV28 and TRBJ2-5; TRBD1 matches 8 bases. CDR1 MDHEN and CDR2 SYDVKM come from the germline V gene. Trimming at V came to 7 bases and at J to 4 bases, leaving 5 bases not matched to a gene. The CDR3 sequence is 13 residues long. As DNA, the CDR3 is TGTGCCAGCAAACGACAGGGGCGAGAGACCCAGTACTTC. Amino acid sequence: CASKRQGRETQYF.

This clonotype turned up a few times. The chain is built from TRBV7-9 and TRBJ2-5; D unresolved. Trimming took 1 base from V and 1 from J, leaving 22 bases between them. Germline CDR1 is SEHNR and CDR2 is FQNEAQ (reference sequence). The CDR3 spans 19 residues. Written as DNA, the CDR3 is TGTGCCAGCAGCTTAGAGGCATACTCGAGCACGGATGTCCAAGAGACCCAGTACTTC. Its translation is CASSLEAYSSTDVQETQYF.

For this clonotype: One base away lies a much larger clone, so this may be a sequencing read error. V gene TRBV7-9 combines with J gene TRBJ2-1; D is perhaps TRBD2 (5 bases). The length of the CDR3 is 12 residues. Germline V gene lookup returns CDR1 SEHNR and CDR2 FQNEAQ (reference sequence). Trimming took 11 bases from V and 8 from J, leaving 16 bases between them. For the CDR3, the DNA is TGTGCCGGCGCTATCGAGCGGTATGAGCAGTTCTTC. It translates to CAGAIERYEQFF.

The J gene is TRBJ2-7, the V gene TRBV20-1; TRBD1 is a possible D gene (6 bases). This CDR3 is built from 12 residues. Germline CDR1 DFQATT, CDR2 SNEGSKA (reference sequence). V lost 5 bases to trimming and J lost 2 bases, with 10 bases between them. The CDR3 DNA sequence: TGCAGTGCTCAGGACAGCCCCTACGAGCAGTACTTC. Translating gives CSAQDSPYEQYF.

This chain joins TRBV24-1 and TRBJ2-2, with 8 bases that match TRBD1. The CDR3 sequence is 17 residues long. The V gene end was trimmed by 9 bases and the J gene end by 1 base; junction bases not matched to a gene: 12. CDR1 KGHDR and CDR2 SFDVKD come from the germline V gene. CDR3 in DNA: TGTGCCACCCGGGACAGGCCGAGTGTCGAGAACACCGGGGAGCTGTTTTTT. It translates to CATRDRPSVENTGELFF.

This clonotype occurred once. In DNA, the CDR3 is TGTGCCAGCAGCTTAGCTGGGGACACGAATTCACCCCTCCACTTT. Translated: CASSLAGDTNSPLHF. The chain combines TRBV7-2 with TRBJ1-6; weak D call: TRBD1 (6 bases). The V end was cut by 0 bases, the J end by 7 bases, with 10 bases between. The CDR3 has 15 amino acids. Germline V gene data show CDR1 as SGHTA and CDR2 as FQGNSA.

This clonotype has a handful of counts. V is TRBV7-9 and J is TRBJ2-5; D not certain. CDR3 length: 14 amino acids. Germline V gene lookup returns CDR1 SEHNR and CDR2 FQNEAQ (reference sequence). V was clipped by 5 bases and J by 0 bases, with 10 bases between them. The CDR3 nucleotides are TGTGCCAGCAGCGGGCAGATGTACCAAGAGACCCAGTACTTC. It codes for CASSGQMYQETQYF.

The chain links TRBV6-6 to TRBJ2-3, with 8 nucleotides matching TRBD2. The germline gives CDR1 MNHNY, CDR2 SVGAGI (reference sequence). Trimming removed 5 bases from V and 1 base from J; junction bases left unmatched: 8. The CDR3 totals 16 residues. CDR3 in DNA: TGTGCCAGCAGTCGTCCTAGAGCGGGAGGCACAGATACGCAGTATTTT. This gives the protein CASSRPRAGGTDTQYF.

The sample holds a few counts of this clonotype. The chain has TRBV6-6 and TRBJ2-3; D gene uncertain. The CDR3 totals 15 residues. Germline V lookup: CDR1 MNHNY, CDR2 SVGAGI (reference sequence). The V end was cut by 6 bases, the J end by 2 bases, with 15 bases between. The CDR3 reads CASRLVLGNTDTQYF. CDR3 DNA sequence: TGTGCCAGCAGATTAGTTCTAGGTAACACAGATACGCAGTATTTT.

The rearrangement uses TRBV9 and TRBJ2-1; a possible D gene is TRBD1 (6 bases). There are 17 residues in the CDR3. In germline, CDR1 is SGDLS, CDR2 YYNGEE. V lost 4 bases, J lost 4 bases, and 21 bases lay in between. The CDR3 region is CASSPVGRGLGYNEQFF. DNA for the CDR3: TGTGCCAGCAGCCCCGTCGGCAGGGGCTTGGGGTACAATGAGCAGTTCTTC. Full variable domain (outside the CDR3, taken from reference TRBV9 and TRBJ2-1): DSGVTQTPKHLITATGQRVTLRCSPRSGDLSVYWYQQSLDQGLQFLIQYYNGEERAKGNILERFSAQQFPDLHSELNLSSLELGDSALYFCASSPVGRGLGYNEQFFGPGTRLTVL.

The chain is built from TRBV20-1 and TRBJ2-1; unclear D gene. From germline, CDR1 is DFQATT and CDR2 SNEGSKA (reference sequence). CDR3 length: 11 residues. V was pared by 4 bases and J by 4 bases, with 5 bases between. The CDR3 DNA follows: TGCAGTGCTACCAGTTACAATGAGCAGTTCTTC. Its protein is CSATSYNEQFF.

The count of this clonotype is one. The chain links TRBV4-3 to TRBJ2-4; TRBD1 aligns across 7 bases. This CDR3 region has 15 residues. The trim removed 1 base at V and 11 bases at J, leaving 11 bases unmatched. Germline CDR1 LGHNA, CDR2 YSLEER. The CDR3 coding sequence is TGCGCCAGCAGCCAAGCGACAGGGTCAACGAATGTTCAGTACTTC. Translating gives CASSQATGSTNVQYF.

The chain employs TRBV5-6 and TRBJ2-3; D gene unclear. Germline CDR1 reads SGHDT; CDR2 reads YYEEEE. The CDR3 extends over 13 amino acids. Trimming took 4 bases from V and 2 from J, leaving 8 bases between them. DNA of the CDR3: TGTGCCAGCAGCCTGATAAACACAGATACGCAGTATTTT. It codes for CASSLINTDTQYF.